Listed here are 27 T cell receptor beta chains from one sample, sequenced in a study of blood T cell repertoires in COVID-19. Using immunoSEQ multiplex PCR, the repertoire was profiled, and TCRdb retains in-frame clones only, with some absent. The table has approximately 91,000 clones, over 70% seen once. The specimen sequenced was peripheral blood. These receptors came from a human donor in a cohort sampled during active COVID-19.

The CDR3 region is CAISEGGEHQETQYF. Here the CDR3 DNA reads TGTGCCATCAGTGAAGGGGGGGAGCACCAAGAGACCCAGTACTTC. The chain combines TRBV10-3 with TRBJ2-5, with D maybe TRBD2 (7 bases). The V gene's germline CDR1 is ENHRY and CDR2 SYGVKD. Trimming stripped 3 bases from V and 0 bases from J, with 11 bases between. This CDR3 comprises 15 residues.

V usage is TRBV27 and J usage is TRBJ2-7; weak D call: TRBD2 (6 bases). Per the germline V gene, CDR1 is MNHEY and CDR2 is SMNVEV (reference sequence). The V end was cut by 7 bases, the J end by 1 base, with 14 bases between. The CDR3 covers 14 residues. The DNA for the CDR3 is TGTGCCAGCACGCCCGGGGGTCGGTCCTACGAGCAGTACTTC. Protein product: CASTPGGRSYEQYF.

V is TRBV19 and J is TRBJ1-3; the D is unclear. V dropped 5 bases and J dropped 0 bases, with 11 bases sitting between them. The CDR3 extends over 15 amino acids. Germline CDR1 is LNHDA and CDR2 is SQIVND (reference sequence). CDR3 protein: CASSVVRGSGNTIYF. The CDR3 DNA reads as TGTGCCAGTAGTGTGGTGCGCGGCTCTGGAAACACCATATATTTT.

The chain is built from TRBV5-6 and TRBJ2-3, with TRBD1 matching 10 bases. The CDR3 has 16 amino acids. From germline, CDR1 is SGHDT and CDR2 YYEEEE. V was pared by 4 bases and J by 4 bases, with 9 bases of the junction left unmatched. CDR3 loop: CASSAGGTGESDTQYF. The CDR3 region has the DNA TGTGCCAGCAGCGCGGGCGGGACAGGGGAGTCAGATACGCAGTATTTT.

The rearrangement links TRBV11-2 to TRBJ2-1; 8 bases align to TRBD2. The V gene's germline CDR1 is SGHAT and CDR2 FQNNGV. V was clipped by 7 bases and J by 7 bases; unmatched bases: 21. The CDR3 covers 18 residues. The CDR3 loop reads CASISTGLTGTSKNEQFF. In DNA, the CDR3 is TGTGCCAGCATCTCGACGGGACTGACCGGGACTAGTAAGAATGAGCAGTTCTTC.

The rearrangement joins TRBV10-1 to TRBJ1-1, with 7 nucleotides matching TRBD1. The CDR3 runs 13 residues. The germline gives CDR1 WNHNN, CDR2 SYGVQD (reference sequence). Trimming cost V 4 bases and J 4 bases; bases outside gene matches: 3. CDR3 sequence (DNA): TGCGCCAGCAGTGGACAGGGACCCACTGAAGCTTTCTTT. It translates to CASSGQGPTEAFF.

The V and J genes are TRBV10-3 and TRBJ1-3; no definite D call. Germline V gene lookup returns CDR1 ENHRY and CDR2 SYGVKD. The CDR3 sequence is 12 residues long. Trimming removed 4 bases from V and 4 bases from J, with 5 bases in between. CDR3 amino acids: CAISAPGNTIYF. CDR3 nucleotides: TGTGCCATCAGTGCCCCAGGAAACACCATATATTTT.

In this sample, this clone turned up once. The CDR3 protein is CASSSDEGFYEQYF. The DNA of the CDR3 is TGTGCCAGCAGTTCGGATGAGGGATTTTACGAGCAGTACTTC. This chain uses TRBV6-5 with TRBJ2-7, with D tentatively TRBD2 (5 bases). Trimming took off 4 bases at V and 4 bases at J, with 14 bases between the two ends. This CDR3 is 14 amino acids long. Germline CDR1 reads MNHEY; CDR2 reads SVGAGI.

The chain links TRBV9 to TRBJ1-5, with D perhaps matching TRBD1 (6 bases). V lost 0 bases and J 7 bases, leaving 17 bases between the germline ends. Germline V gives CDR1 SGDLS, CDR2 YYNGEE. The CDR3 has 16 amino acids. CDR3 loop: CASSVGWDTQEQPQHF. The DNA of the CDR3 is TGTGCCAGCAGCGTAGGGTGGGACACCCAAGAACAGCCCCAGCATTTT.

The chain has TRBV10-3 and TRBJ2-6, with D unclear. The V and J ends lost 8 bases and 2 bases respectively, with 10 bases between them. Germline values: CDR1 ENHRY, CDR2 SYGVKD. This CDR3 has 14 residues. CDR3 sequence reads: CAIPSQAGANVLTF. The CDR3 coding sequence is TGTGCCATCCCATCCCAGGCTGGGGCCAACGTCCTGACTTTC.

This chain joins TRBV7-2 and TRBJ2-1; D uncertain. Looked up from germline, CDR1 is SGHTA and CDR2 is FQGNSA. V shed 5 bases and J shed 6 bases, with 26 bases lying between them. The CDR3 totals 18 residues. CDR3: CASSPSHLTPSTSNEQFF. The CDR3 nucleotides read TGTGCCAGCAGCCCTTCCCACCTGACTCCAAGCACCTCCAATGAGCAGTTCTTC. Complete variable domain (other parts from reference TRBV7-2 and TRBJ2-1): GAGVSQSPSNKVTEKGKDVELRCDPISGHTALYWYRQSLGQGLEFLIYFQGNSAPDKSGLPSDRFSAERTGGSVSTLTIQRTQQEDSAVYLCASSPSHLTPSTSNEQFFGPGTRLTVL.

A few counts support this clone. The genes are TRBV4-1 and TRBJ2-7; D gene ambiguous. Germline V gene sequence: CDR1 MGHRA, CDR2 YSYEKL. The length of the CDR3 is 13 residues. Trimming stripped 0 bases from V and 3 bases from J, with 6 bases between. The CDR3 nucleotides are TGCGCCAGCAGCCAAGATAATTTCTACGAGCAGTACTTC. It specifies CASSQDNFYEQYF.

The gene calls are TRBV3-1 (or the pseudogene TRBV3-2) and TRBJ2-5; maybe TRBD2 (5 bases). CDR1 is LGHDT, CDR2 YNNKEL, per germline (reference sequence). V lost 5 bases to trimming and J lost 1 base, with 11 bases between them. The CDR3 length is 14 residues. In nucleotides, the CDR3 is TGTGCCAGCAGCGGAGGCTTTAGCCAAGAGACCCAGTACTTC. Translated, it gives CASSGGFSQETQYF.

The V gene is TRBV3-1 (or the pseudogene TRBV3-2), the J gene TRBJ2-5, with D unclear. V lost 1 base, J lost 3 bases, and 6 bases lay in between. The CDR3 spans 13 residues. CDR1 is LGHDT, CDR2 YNNKEL, per germline (reference sequence). Here the CDR3 reads CASSQGLEETQYF. DNA of the CDR3: TGTGCCAGCAGCCAAGGCCTAGAAGAGACCCAGTACTTC.

The V gene is TRBV28, the J gene TRBJ1-6; 7 bases match TRBD1. Germline-derived CDR1 and CDR2 are MDHEN and SYDVKM. V lost 1 base to trimming and J lost 11 bases; unmatched junction nucleotides: 5. The CDR3 spans 14 residues. The CDR3 here is CASSLSQGTTPLHF. In DNA form, the CDR3 reads TGTGCCAGCAGTTTATCACAGGGGACGACACCCCTCCACTTT.

J is TRBJ1-1 and V is TRBV11-2, with D possibly TRBD1 on 5 matching bases. CDR3 length equals 14 residues. Germline loops: CDR1 SGHAT, CDR2 FQNNGV. V was cut by 4 bases and J by 1 base, with 10 bases left in between. CDR3 DNA sequence: TGTGCCAGCAGCTCCCAGGGCTGGAACACTGAAGCTTTCTTT. It is translated as CASSSQGWNTEAFF. Full variable domain (remainder filled in from reference TRBV11-2 and TRBJ1-1): EAGVAQSPRYKIIEKRQSVAFWCNPISGHATLYWYQQILGQGPKLLIQFQNNGVVDDSQLPKDRFSAERLKGVDSTLKIQPAKLEDSAVYLCASSSQGWNTEAFFGQGTRLTVV.

The chain recombines TRBV5-1 with TRBJ2-1, with 7 bases identical to TRBD1. Germline V CDR1 and CDR2: SGHRS, YFSETQ. V shed 1 base and J 5 bases; nucleotides not matched to a gene: 6. There are 15 residues in the CDR3. The DNA for the CDR3 is TGCGCCAGCAGCTTGTGGACAGGCGAGAACAATGAGCAGTTCTTC. Protein product: CASSLWTGENNEQFF.

The chain is built from TRBV4-2 and TRBJ2-7, with 9 bases matching TRBD2. From germline, CDR1 is LGHNA and CDR2 YNFKEQ. The CDR3 is 14 amino acids. V trimming: 4 bases; J trimming: 4 bases; junction bases outside the gene matches: 5. CDR3 coding DNA: TGTGCCAGCAGCCCGGGTGCGGGAGGGTACGAGCAGTACTTC. Translating it yields CASSPGAGGYEQYF.

This chain uses TRBV28 with TRBJ2-1, with 7 bases that match TRBD2. Looked up from germline, CDR1 is MDHEN and CDR2 is SYDVKM. The CDR3 length is 16 residues. Trimming at V came to 3 bases and at J to 5 bases, leaving 10 bases not matched to a gene. The CDR3 loop is CASSFRVERGDNEQFF. The CDR3 region has the DNA TGTGCCAGCAGTTTTAGAGTCGAGCGGGGTGACAATGAGCAGTTCTTC.

The rearrangement uses TRBV19 and TRBJ2-7; 8 bases map to TRBD2. This CDR3 is built from 15 residues. Per the germline V gene, CDR1 is LNHDA and CDR2 is SQIVND (reference sequence). After removal of 5 bases from V and 5 bases from J, the junction contained 11 bases not matched to a gene. CDR3 DNA sequence: TGTGCCAGTAGTGCCTCGGGACTAGGAGTGAACGAGCAGTACTTC. Protein: CASSASGLGVNEQYF.

This chain connects TRBV4-1 to TRBJ1-1; D gene unclear. The V gene lost 1 base and the J gene lost 0 bases, with 18 bases spanning the gap. Per the germline V gene, CDR1 is MGHRA and CDR2 is YSYEKL. This CDR3 comprises 18 residues. As DNA, the CDR3 is TGCGCCAGCAGCCAAGCCCCTCAACAGACCGTTTTGAACACTGAAGCTTTCTTT. Translated: CASSQAPQQTVLNTEAFF.

The chain combines TRBV28 with TRBJ1-2, with TRBD1 matching 7 bases. This CDR3 comprises 14 residues. V dropped 3 bases and J dropped 6; count of bases not matched to a gene: 7. CDR1 and CDR2 (germline): MDHEN, SYDVKM. The CDR3 nucleotides are TGTGCCAGCAGTTTGCTCGACAGGGAGAATGGCTACACCTTC. As protein: CASSLLDRENGYTF.

The chain employs TRBV3-1 (or the pseudogene TRBV3-2) and TRBJ2-3; perhaps TRBD2 as D (5 bases). This CDR3 has 14 residues. CDR1 is LGHDT and CDR2 is YNNKEL in the germline V gene (reference sequence). V was shortened by 4 bases and J by 1 base, with 9 bases between the two germline ends. CDR3 DNA: TGTGCCAGCAGCCCTCTGAGGGGCACAGATACGCAGTATTTT. It translates to CASSPLRGTDTQYF.

V is TRBV5-6 and J is TRBJ2-1, with D possibly matching TRBD1 (6 bases). This CDR3 region has 13 residues. Germline CDR1 SGHDT, CDR2 YYEEEE. Trimming stripped 2 bases from V and 6 bases from J, with 9 bases between. CDR3 loop: CASSFGTPNEQFF. CDR3 DNA: TGTGCCAGCAGCTTCGGGACACCCAATGAGCAGTTCTTC.

This clone turned up a few times. This chain connects TRBV7-9 to TRBJ2-3; tentative D call: TRBD2 (5 bases). Per the germline V gene, CDR1 is SEHNR and CDR2 is FQNEAQ (reference sequence). The V end lost 7 bases, the J end lost 0 bases, and 11 bases lay between the germline ends. This CDR3 contains 14 residues. In nucleotides, the CDR3 is TGTGCCAGCACCCGGGAAGGGAGCACAGATACGCAGTATTTT. This gives the protein CASTREGSTDTQYF.

This chain connects TRBV18 to TRBJ2-5, with 13 bases lining up with TRBD2. Per germline, CDR1 KGHSH and CDR2 LQKENI. This CDR3 has 20 residues. V shed 2 bases, J shed 5 bases, and the junction held 17 bases outside the gene matches. The CDR3 here is CASSPAGSGLAGSYLETQYF. The CDR3 DNA follows: TGTGCCAGCTCACCAGCAGGGTCGGGACTAGCGGGATCCTATCTGGAGACCCAGTACTTC.

This clone was seen more than once but under ten times. The CDR3 loop reads CASSRTSSGSYEQYF. As DNA, the CDR3 is TGTGCCAGCAGCAGAACCTCTAGCGGGAGCTACGAGCAGTACTTC. The genes are TRBV7-9 and TRBJ2-7; 10 nucleotides line up with TRBD2. V shed 5 bases and J 3 bases; nucleotides not matched to a gene: 7. Germline values: CDR1 SEHNR, CDR2 FQNEAQ (reference sequence). The CDR3 has 15 amino acids.